This T cell receptor (beta chain) is drawn from a study of human T cells and chemical hapten exposure. As for the study in general: Application of 0.01% DPC to the upper back was done by patch test, with a reading at 6 days.

Time point specified: patch test 1, 2 weeks after DPC sensitization. Treatment of the sample: therapeutic diphenylcyclopropenone sensitization with weekly scalp DPC. The starting material, unfractionated whole blood, was used for total RNA extraction. The CDR3 runs to 14 residues. Trimming took 6 bases from V and 4 from J, leaving 10 bases between them. TCRdb re-called the RACE reads with MiXCR, one entry per CDR3 protein. The sample includes fewer than 50,000 distinct CDR3 sequences, more than 3% of them seen just once. This chain uses TRBV12-3 or TRBV12-4 with TRBJ1-6; maybe TRBD1 (6 bases). This TCR was sampled from a man in his fifties with alopecia areata. Some clones in this sample may be carry-over from other donors' samples. Sequencing used whole blood, obtained in connection with sensitization to the hapten diphenylcyclopropenone (DPC). The CDR3 DNA is TGTGCCAGCAGGTCCGGACAGTATAATTCACCCCTCCACTTT. Protein sequence: CASRSGQYNSPLHF.